This T cell receptor (beta chain) was found in a study of CD8+CD57+ T cells in acquired aplastic anemia (dated by TCRdb to the late 2010s). As for the study more broadly: DNA extracted from sorted CD4+ and CD8+ cells had a mean of about 3 ug, with a range of about 0.18 to 27.4 ug. CD8+CD57+ expansion was defined as frequency above the mean frequency observed in healthy subjects.

The CDR3 has 15 amino acids, counting the end cysteine and phenylalanine. Left in the record is the CDR3 DNA by itself, 45 bases read in frame from the first base. The germline V gene encodes CDR1 SNHLY and CDR2 FYNNEI. General findings and caveats noted by the study authors: Patients and healthy controls showed no significant difference in CD8+ Simpson's diversity (P=0.060). Over 25 CD8+ CDR3 sequences were found in both patients and controls but appeared to be highly expressed in patients and within the immunodominant clones of the patients.

Patients chosen for sequencing had shown expansion of CD8+CD57+ cells by flow cytometry. Every patient had a diagnosis of severe acquired aplastic anemia based on International Study of Aplastic Anemia and Agranulocytosis and Camitta criteria. At the time blood was sampled, none of the patients had received any therapy. The study deep-sequenced TCR repertoires of sorted CD4+ and CD8+ blood T cells from severe aplastic anemia patients and healthy subjects. Patients were enrolled under clinicaltrials.gov protocols 00001620, 01623167, 00001397, 00071045, 00081523 and 00961064 in the USA. Ficoll-Paque density gradient centrifugation was used to isolate peripheral blood mononuclear cells. Before DNA extraction, CD4+ and CD8+ T cells were sorted by FACS or by magnetic beads. As concerns this clonotype: The antigen it recognizes is unknown. The germline gene is not matched at one end of the junction; a read error may be the cause.

Genomic DNA was used as template for profiling of TCR beta VDJ combinations and CDR3 sequences. TCR repertoire sequencing was run on an Illumina HiSeq 2000. The study's own analysis went as follows. TRBV/TRBJ rearrangement plots, CDR3 size and DJ length profiles, and Simpson's diversity index were used to assess repertoires. The most abundant DNA sequence in the deep sequencing data was defined as the immunodominant clone. CDR3 amino acid sequences were screened for sharing across subjects and were compared with published repertoires and the VDJdb database. TCRdb reran the public reads through fastp at Q25 and MiXCR, keeping productive beta chains. Rows with a matching CDR3 protein are joined into one entry that keeps the most common DNA and genes. V and J calls and clone size were set by TCRdb, not the authors. The sample contains about 270,000 distinct CDR3 sequences, 82% of them found a single time. The top ten clones comprise roughly 42% of the sample.

This sequence uses TRBV2 and TRBJ2-5, with 9 central nucleotides matching TRBD2. The sequenced sample was sorted CD4+, CD8+, or CD8+CD57+ T cells (not recorded which) from PBMCs. The receptor was derived from a human donor with aplastic anemia. CDR3 reads: CASGGGGSGQEYQDF. Read as DNA, the sequence is TGTGCCAGCGGCGGGGGGGGTAGCGGACAGGAGTATCAGGACTTC.